This T cell receptor beta chain was sequenced for a study of blood T cells in healthy people across ages. At the level of the study: Template-switching capture recovered about one barcoded beta molecule per two T cells.

CDR1 SEHNR and CDR2 FQNEAQ come from the germline V gene (reference sequence). The CDR3 sequence is 15 residues long. Trimming took 5 bases from V and 4 from J, leaving 17 bases between them. Together with a sample-barcoded 5' primer, a J-beta primer mix was included in a second PCR lasting roughly 6 to 12 cycles. One entry per CDR3 protein results from TCRdb running MiXCR on the 5' RACE reads. This table holds nearly 800,000 distinct CDR3 sequences, about 25% found once. These data were also filed under a second study, of T cells of mothers and their children. As that study records: Persistent microchimeric T cell clones were sought, and none were detected.

The rearrangement joins TRBV7-9 to TRBJ1-2; D may be TRBD1 (5 bases). Source material: blood. The sequence came from a boy between 10 and 17 years old in good health. CDR3 nucleotides: TGTGCCAGCAGCGGGCGGCGCGACAGCGCCTATGGCTACACCTTC. It specifies CASSGRRDSAYGYTF. The entire variable domain, with the rest obtained from reference TRBV7-9 and TRBJ1-2, is as follows: DTGVSQNPRHKITKRGQNVTFRCDPISEHNRLYWYRQTLGQGPEFLTYFQNEAQLEKSRLLSDRFSAERPKGSFSTLEIQRTEQGDSAMYLCASSGRRDSAYGYTFGSGTRLTVV.